The rows below give T cell receptor beta chains drawn from one sample of a study of T cell changes during pregnancy in multiple sclerosis. Libraries were prepared by immunoSEQ multiplex PCR; TCRdb keeps only in-frame clonotypes and omits some of them. Among roughly 110,000 clones listed, less than 95% were seen once. Sequenced here: peripheral blood, sampled in the third trimester of pregnancy. These receptors all come from a female donor in good health, enrolled as a control in a pregnancy study. The CDR3 runs from the conserved cysteine through the conserved F or W. A D gene is named only where the DNA matches it firmly.

v_call	d_call	j_call	cdr3_aa
TRBV5-1	TRBD1	TRBJ2-3	CASSFPGTGEIDTQYF
TRBV5-6	TRBD1	TRBJ1-2	CASSYVDRGRNYGYTF
TRBV5-4	TRBD1	TRBJ2-2	CASSLRDSNTGELFF
TRBV5-6	NA	TRBJ2-5	CASSLWQGQETQYF
TRBV4-1	NA	TRBJ2-1	CASSQGQGEAQFF
TRBV5-5	NA	TRBJ2-1	CASSGGAYNEQFF
TRBV18	NA	TRBJ1-1	CASSPPSLTEAFF
TRBV9	NA	TRBJ2-1	CASSVGGQSNEQFF
TRBV7-9	TRBD1	TRBJ1-1	CASSLLRTGDTEAFF
TRBV21-1	NA	TRBJ1-1	CASSKSFEGLTEAFF
TRBV6-6	NA	TRBJ1-4	CASRLAGGVGNEKLFF
TRBV5-5	NA	TRBJ2-1	CASSYRQVAYNEQFF
TRBV25-1	NA	TRBJ2-1	CASSEISGVGEQFF
TRBV5-1	NA	TRBJ2-2	CASSLSQGSNTGELFF
TRBV19	NA	TRBJ2-7	CASSSRGGAYEQYF